These 2 T cell receptor beta chains were all obtained from the same sample, sequenced in a study of blood T cell repertoires in COVID-19. Clones were sequenced by immunoSEQ multiplex PCR, and TCRdb holds only the in-frame ones, with some missing. The table has a few hundred thousand clones, about nine tenths seen once. Material: peripheral blood. The receptor set was obtained from a man between 60 and 70 years old who had recovered from COVID-19.

The chain couples TRBV9 to TRBJ2-1; TRBD1 aligns across 8 bases. CDR1 is SGDLS and CDR2 is YYNGEE in the germline V gene. Trimming at V came to 4 bases and at J to 0 bases, leaving 3 bases not matched to a gene. The CDR3 is made up of 15 amino acids. Here the CDR3 DNA reads TGTGCCAGCAGCATCGACAGGGGCTCCTACAATGAGCAGTTCTTC. Protein: CASSIDRGSYNEQFF.

Note on this clone: Other DNA sequences in the same sample also yield this CDR3. The chain combines TRBV5-1 with TRBJ1-5; the D gene is possibly TRBD1 (5 bases). The CDR3 loop spans 14 amino acids. Germline V gene lookup returns CDR1 SGHRS and CDR2 YFSETQ. Deletions cut 0 bases from V and 4 bases from J, with 8 bases between. CDR3: CASSLEAGNQPQHF. Written as DNA, the CDR3 is TGCGCCAGCAGCTTGGAGGCAGGGAATCAGCCCCAGCATTTT.